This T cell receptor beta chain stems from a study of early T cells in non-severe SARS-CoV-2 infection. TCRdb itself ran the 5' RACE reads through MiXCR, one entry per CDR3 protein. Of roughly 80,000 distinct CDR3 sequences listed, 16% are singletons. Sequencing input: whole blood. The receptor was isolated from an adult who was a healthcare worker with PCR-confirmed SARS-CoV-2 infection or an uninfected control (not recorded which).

CDR3 amino acids: CASSPGISGNTIYF. In DNA, the CDR3 is TGTGCCAGCAGCCCAGGGATCTCTGGAAACACCATATATTTT. J is TRBJ1-3 and V is TRBV11-2; TRBD1 is a possible D gene (5 bases). The CDR3 spans 14 residues. Trimming took 5 bases from V and 0 from J, leaving 8 bases between them. Germline values: CDR1 SGHAT, CDR2 FQNNGV.